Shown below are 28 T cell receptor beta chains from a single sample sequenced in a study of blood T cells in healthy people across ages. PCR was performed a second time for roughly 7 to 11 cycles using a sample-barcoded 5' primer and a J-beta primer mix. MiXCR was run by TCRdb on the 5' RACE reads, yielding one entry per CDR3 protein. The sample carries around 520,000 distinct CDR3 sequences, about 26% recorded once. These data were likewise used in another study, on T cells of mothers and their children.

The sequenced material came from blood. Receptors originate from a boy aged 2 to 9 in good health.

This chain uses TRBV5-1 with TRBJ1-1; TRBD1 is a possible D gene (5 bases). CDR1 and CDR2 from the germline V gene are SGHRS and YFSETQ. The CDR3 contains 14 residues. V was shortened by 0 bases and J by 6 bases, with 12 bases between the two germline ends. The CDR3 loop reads CASSLEAAGPEAFF. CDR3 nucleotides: TGCGCCAGCAGCTTGGAAGCCGCGGGACCTGAAGCTTTCTTT.

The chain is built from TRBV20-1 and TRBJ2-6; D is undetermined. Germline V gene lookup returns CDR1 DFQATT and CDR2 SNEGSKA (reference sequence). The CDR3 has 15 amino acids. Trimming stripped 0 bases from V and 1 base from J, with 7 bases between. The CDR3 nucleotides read TGCAGTGCTAGAGACGGGCGGTCTGGGGCCAACGTCCTGACTTTC. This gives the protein CSARDGRSGANVLTF.

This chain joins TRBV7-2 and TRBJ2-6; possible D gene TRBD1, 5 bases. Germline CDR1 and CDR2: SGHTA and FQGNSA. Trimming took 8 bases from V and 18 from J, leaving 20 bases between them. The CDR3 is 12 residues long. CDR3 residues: CASQGAAGSETF. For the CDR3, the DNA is TGTGCCAGCCAAGGGGCCGCAGGGTCAGAGACTTTC.

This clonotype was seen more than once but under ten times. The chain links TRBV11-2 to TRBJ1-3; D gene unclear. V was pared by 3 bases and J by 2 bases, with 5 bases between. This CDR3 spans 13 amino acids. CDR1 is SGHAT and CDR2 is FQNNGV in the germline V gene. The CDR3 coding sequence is TGTGCCAGCAGCTTCGGACCTGGAAACACCATATATTTT. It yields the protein CASSFGPGNTIYF.

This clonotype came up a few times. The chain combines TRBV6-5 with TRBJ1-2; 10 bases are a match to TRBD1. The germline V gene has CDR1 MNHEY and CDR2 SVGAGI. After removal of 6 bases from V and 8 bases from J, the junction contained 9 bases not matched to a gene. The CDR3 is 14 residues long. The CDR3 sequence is CASSQIRDRGGYTF. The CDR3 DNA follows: TGTGCCAGCAGCCAAATACGGGACAGGGGCGGCTACACCTTC.

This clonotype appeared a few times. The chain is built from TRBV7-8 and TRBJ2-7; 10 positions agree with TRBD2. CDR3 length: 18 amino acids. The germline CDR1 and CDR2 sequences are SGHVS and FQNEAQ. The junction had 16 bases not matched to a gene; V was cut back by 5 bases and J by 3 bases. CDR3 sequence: CASSPRRLAGGISYEQYF. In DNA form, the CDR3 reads TGTGCCAGCAGCCCCCGGAGGTTAGCGGGAGGAATAAGCTACGAGCAGTACTTC.

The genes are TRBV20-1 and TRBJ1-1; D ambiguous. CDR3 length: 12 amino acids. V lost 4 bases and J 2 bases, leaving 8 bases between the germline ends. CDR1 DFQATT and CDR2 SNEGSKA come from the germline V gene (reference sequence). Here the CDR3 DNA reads TGCAGTGCTACACAGCGTAACACTGAAGCTTTCTTT. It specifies CSATQRNTEAFF.

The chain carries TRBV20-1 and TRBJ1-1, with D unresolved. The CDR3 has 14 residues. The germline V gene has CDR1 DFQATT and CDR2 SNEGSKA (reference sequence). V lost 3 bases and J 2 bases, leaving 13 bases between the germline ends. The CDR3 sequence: CSARDDGGNTEAFF. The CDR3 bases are TGCAGTGCTAGGGACGACGGAGGCAACACTGAAGCTTTCTTT.

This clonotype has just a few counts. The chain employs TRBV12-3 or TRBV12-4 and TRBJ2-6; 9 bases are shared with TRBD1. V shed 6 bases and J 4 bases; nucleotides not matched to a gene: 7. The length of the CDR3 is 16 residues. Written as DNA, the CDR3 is TGTGCCAGCAGCCCACAGGGGGCTGGAGGGGCCAACGTCCTGACTTTC. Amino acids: CASSPQGAGGANVLTF.

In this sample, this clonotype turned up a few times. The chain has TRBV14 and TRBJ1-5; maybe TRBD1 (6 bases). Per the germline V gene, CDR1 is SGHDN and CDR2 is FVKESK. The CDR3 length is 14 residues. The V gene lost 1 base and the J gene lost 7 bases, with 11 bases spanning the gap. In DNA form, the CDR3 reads TGTGCCAGCAGCCAAGGGGGGGCAGAGCAGCCCCAGCATTTT. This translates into CASSQGGAEQPQHF.

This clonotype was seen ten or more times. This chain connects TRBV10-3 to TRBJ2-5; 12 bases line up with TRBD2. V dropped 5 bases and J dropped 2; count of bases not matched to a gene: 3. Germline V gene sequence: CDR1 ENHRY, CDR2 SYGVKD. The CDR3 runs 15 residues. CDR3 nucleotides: TGTGCCATCAGTAGGACTAGCGGGGAACAAGAGACCCAGTACTTC. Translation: CAISRTSGEQETQYF.

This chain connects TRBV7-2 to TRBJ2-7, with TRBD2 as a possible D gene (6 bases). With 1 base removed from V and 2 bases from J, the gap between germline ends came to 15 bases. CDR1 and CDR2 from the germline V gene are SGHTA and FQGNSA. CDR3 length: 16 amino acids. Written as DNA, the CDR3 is TGTGCCAGCAGCTTAGTGGGAGGATTGGAGACCTACGAGCAGTACTTC. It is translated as CASSLVGGLETYEQYF.

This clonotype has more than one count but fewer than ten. CDR3 DNA: TGTGCCACCTCGGACAGGGATTTCTCTAACTATGGCTACACCTTC. Protein sequence: CATSDRDFSNYGYTF. The chain joins TRBV10-3 to TRBJ1-2; 8 bases fit TRBD1. Germline V CDR1 and CDR2: ENHRY, SYGVKD. CDR3 length: 15 residues. Losses at the gene ends were 10 bases for V and 0 bases for J; bases not matched to a gene: 10.

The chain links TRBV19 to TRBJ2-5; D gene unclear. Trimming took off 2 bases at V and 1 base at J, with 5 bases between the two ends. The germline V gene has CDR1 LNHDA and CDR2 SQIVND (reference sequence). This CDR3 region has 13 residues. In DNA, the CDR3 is TGTGCCAGTAGTATATCGGGCCAAGAGACCCAGTACTTC. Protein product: CASSISGQETQYF. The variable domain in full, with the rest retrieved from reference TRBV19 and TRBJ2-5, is DGGITQSPKYLFRKEGQNVTLSCEQNLNHDAMYWYRQDPGQGLRLIYYSQIVNDFQKGDIAEGYSVSREKKESFPLTVTSAQKNPTAFYLCASSISGQETQYFGPGTRLLVL.

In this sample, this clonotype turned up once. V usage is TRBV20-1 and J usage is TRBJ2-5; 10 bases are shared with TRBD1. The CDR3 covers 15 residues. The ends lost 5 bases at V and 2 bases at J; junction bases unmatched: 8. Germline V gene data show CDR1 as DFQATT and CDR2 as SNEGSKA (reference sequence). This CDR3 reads CSALPGQGQQETQYF. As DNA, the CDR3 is TGCAGTGCTCTCCCGGGACAGGGGCAACAAGAGACCCAGTACTTC.

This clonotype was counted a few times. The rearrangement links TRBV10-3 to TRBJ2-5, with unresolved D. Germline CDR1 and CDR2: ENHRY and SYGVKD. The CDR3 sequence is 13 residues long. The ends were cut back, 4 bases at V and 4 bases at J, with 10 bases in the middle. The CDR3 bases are TGTGCCATCAGTGGGACCTCGTCAGAGACCCAGTACTTC. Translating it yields CAISGTSSETQYF.

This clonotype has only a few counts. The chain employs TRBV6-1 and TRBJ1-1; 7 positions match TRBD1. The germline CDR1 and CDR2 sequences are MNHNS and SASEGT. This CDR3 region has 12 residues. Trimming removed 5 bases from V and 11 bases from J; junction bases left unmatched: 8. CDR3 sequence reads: CASSLRRGRAFF. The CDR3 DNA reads TGTGCCAGCAGTCTCCGCAGGGGGAGGGCTTTCTTT.

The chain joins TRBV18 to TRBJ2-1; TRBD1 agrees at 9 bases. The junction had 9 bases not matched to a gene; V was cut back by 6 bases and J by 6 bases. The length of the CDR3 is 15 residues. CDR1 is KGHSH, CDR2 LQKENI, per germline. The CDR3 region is CASSSQGTGFNEQFF. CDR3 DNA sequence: TGTGCCAGCTCTTCCCAGGGGACAGGGTTCAATGAGCAGTTCTTC.

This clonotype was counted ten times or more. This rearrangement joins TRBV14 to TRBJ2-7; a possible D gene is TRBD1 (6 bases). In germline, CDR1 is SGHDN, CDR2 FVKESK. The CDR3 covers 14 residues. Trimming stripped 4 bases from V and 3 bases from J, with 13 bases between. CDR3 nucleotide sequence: TGTGCCAGCAGCCTGCAGGGGAGAGGCTACGAGCAGTACTTC. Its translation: CASSLQGRGYEQYF.

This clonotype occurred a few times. CDR3 DNA sequence: TGTGCCATCAGTGAGCCATTTGAGACCCAGTACTTC. The encoded protein is CAISEPFETQYF. The V gene is TRBV10-3, the J gene TRBJ2-5; no clear D gene. The V and J ends lost 2 bases and 5 bases respectively, with 6 bases between them. Germline loops: CDR1 ENHRY, CDR2 SYGVKD. The CDR3 totals 12 residues.

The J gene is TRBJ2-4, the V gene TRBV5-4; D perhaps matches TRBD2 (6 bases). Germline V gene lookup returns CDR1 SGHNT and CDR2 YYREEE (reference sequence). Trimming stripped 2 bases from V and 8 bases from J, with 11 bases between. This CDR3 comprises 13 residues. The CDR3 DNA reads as TGTGCCAGCAGCTTACCGGGAGAGGACATTCAGTACTTC. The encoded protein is CASSLPGEDIQYF.

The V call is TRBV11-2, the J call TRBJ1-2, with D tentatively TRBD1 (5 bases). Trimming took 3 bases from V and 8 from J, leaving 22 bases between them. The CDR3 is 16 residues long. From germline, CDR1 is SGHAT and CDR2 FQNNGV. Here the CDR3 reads CASSLQSRDPSMGYTF. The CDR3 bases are TGTGCCAGCAGCTTGCAGAGCAGGGACCCATCTATGGGCTACACCTTC.

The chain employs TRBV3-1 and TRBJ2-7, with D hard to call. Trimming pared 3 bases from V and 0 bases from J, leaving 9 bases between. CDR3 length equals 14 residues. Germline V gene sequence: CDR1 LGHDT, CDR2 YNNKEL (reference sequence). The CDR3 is CASSQSETSYEQYF. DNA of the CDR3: TGTGCCAGCAGCCAGAGCGAGACCTCCTACGAGCAGTACTTC.

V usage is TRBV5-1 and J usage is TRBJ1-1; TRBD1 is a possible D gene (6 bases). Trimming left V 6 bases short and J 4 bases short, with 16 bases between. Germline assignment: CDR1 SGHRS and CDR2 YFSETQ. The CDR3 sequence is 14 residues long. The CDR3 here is CASKTQGKRTEAFF. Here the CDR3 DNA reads TGCGCCAGCAAAACACAGGGAAAGCGCACTGAAGCTTTCTTT.

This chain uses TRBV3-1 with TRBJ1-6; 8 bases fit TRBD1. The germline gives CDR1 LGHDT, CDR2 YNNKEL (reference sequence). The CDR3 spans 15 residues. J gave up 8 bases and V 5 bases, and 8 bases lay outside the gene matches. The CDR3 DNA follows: TGTGCCAGCAGCGGGGAGGACAGGGTTTATTCACCCCTCCACTTT. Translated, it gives CASSGEDRVYSPLHF.

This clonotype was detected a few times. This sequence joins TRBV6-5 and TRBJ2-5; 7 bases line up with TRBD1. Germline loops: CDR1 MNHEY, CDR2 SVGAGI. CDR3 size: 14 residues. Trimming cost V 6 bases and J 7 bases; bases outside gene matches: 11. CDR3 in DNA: TGTGCCAGCAGGCTATCGGGACCAGGGGGGACCCAGTACTTC. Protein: CASRLSGPGGTQYF.

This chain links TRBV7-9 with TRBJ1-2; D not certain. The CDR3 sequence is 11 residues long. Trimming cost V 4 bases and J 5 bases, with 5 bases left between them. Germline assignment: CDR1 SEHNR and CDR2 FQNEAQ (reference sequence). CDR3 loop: CASSSPYGYTF. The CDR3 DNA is TGTGCCAGCAGCTCCCCGTATGGCTACACCTTC.

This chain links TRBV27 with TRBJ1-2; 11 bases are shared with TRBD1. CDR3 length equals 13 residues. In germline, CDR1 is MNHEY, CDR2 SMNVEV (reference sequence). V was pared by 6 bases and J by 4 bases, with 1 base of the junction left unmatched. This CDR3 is CASRGTGGYGYTF. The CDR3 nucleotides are TGTGCCAGCAGAGGGACAGGGGGCTATGGCTACACCTTC.